This T cell receptor beta chain was captured by sequencing in a study of T cell responses to AZD1222 COVID-19 vaccine. The protocol was immunoSEQ multiplex PCR, while the TCRdb copy is restricted to in-frame clones and leaves out a portion. The sample yields about 130,000 clones, around 90% seen once. The starting material was peripheral blood, obtained 28 days after the second AZD1222 dose. This TCR was sampled from an adult who received the AZD1222 COVID-19 vaccine.

CDR3 region: CASATGLAGYGYTF. CDR3 nucleotides: TGTGCCAGCGCGACAGGCTTGGCCGGGTATGGCTACACCTTC. The chain joins TRBV6-6 to TRBJ1-2, with D possibly TRBD1 on 6 matching bases. The germline V gene encodes CDR1 MNHNY and CDR2 SVGAGI (reference sequence). This CDR3 is 14 amino acids long. The V end was cut by 8 bases, the J end by 5 bases, with 18 bases between.